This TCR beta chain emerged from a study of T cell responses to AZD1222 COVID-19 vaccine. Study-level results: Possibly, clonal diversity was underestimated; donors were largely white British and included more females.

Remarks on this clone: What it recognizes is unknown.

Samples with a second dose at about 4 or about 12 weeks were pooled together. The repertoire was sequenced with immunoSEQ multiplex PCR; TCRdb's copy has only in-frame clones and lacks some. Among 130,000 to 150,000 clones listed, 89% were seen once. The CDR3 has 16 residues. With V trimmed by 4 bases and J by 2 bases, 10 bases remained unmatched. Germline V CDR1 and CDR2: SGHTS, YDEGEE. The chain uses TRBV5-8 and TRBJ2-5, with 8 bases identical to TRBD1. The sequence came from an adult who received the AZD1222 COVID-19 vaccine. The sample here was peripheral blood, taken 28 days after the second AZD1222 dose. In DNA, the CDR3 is TGTGCCAGCAGCGGTTCAAGGACAGGGCTACAAGAGACCCAGTACTTC. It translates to CASSGSRTGLQETQYF.